The next 27 T cell receptor beta chains were all read from a single sample in a study of CD8 T cells in ankylosing spondylitis. Their recognized antigens are unknown. Study findings and constraints: A TCR beta motif of roughly 8 highly homologous variants appeared characteristic of ankylosing spondylitis blood.

TCRdb processed the 5' RACE reads anew with MiXCR; each CDR3 protein has one entry. The repertoire includes some 200,000 distinct CDR3 sequences, approximately 7.4% of them detected once, and approximately 15% sits in the top ten. The material sequenced was blood, either unsorted or a sorted T cell fraction (not recorded which). These receptors originate from a male donor with ankylosing spondylitis.

In its sample, this clonotype was seen many times. The chain uses TRBV7-9 and TRBJ1-2; D unresolved. The CDR3 consists of 16 residues. Germline assignment: CDR1 SEHNR and CDR2 FQNEAQ (reference sequence). V dropped 1 base and J dropped 1 base, with 13 bases sitting between them. CDR3 amino acids: CASSLEVAAVNYGYTF. The CDR3 coding sequence is TGTGCCAGCAGCTTAGAGGTGGCGGCAGTTAACTATGGCTACACCTTC.

This clonotype has a handful of counts. Here the CDR3 DNA reads TGTGCCAGCAGCCAGGACCTTAACGGGAGGACTGAAGCTTTCTTT. The encoded protein is CASSQDLNGRTEAFF. V gene TRBV4-2 combines with J gene TRBJ1-1; D not resolved. The germline CDR1 and CDR2 sequences are LGHNA and YNFKEQ. This CDR3 is 15 amino acids long. With 3 bases removed from V and 5 bases from J, the gap between germline ends came to 16 bases.

This clonotype was picked up many times. The chain has TRBV29-1 and TRBJ2-3; no clear D gene. V gave up 6 bases and J gave up 1 base, with 11 bases separating them. CDR1 and CDR2 (germline): SQVTM, ANQGSEA. The CDR3 totals 13 residues. CDR3 sequence reads: CSVEPRGTDTQYF. Here the CDR3 DNA reads TGCAGCGTAGAACCTAGAGGCACAGATACGCAGTATTTT.

This clonotype was counted many times. V is TRBV28 and J is TRBJ2-1, with a tentative D call TRBD2 (6 bases). Germline V lookup: CDR1 MDHEN, CDR2 SYDVKM. V gave up 4 bases and J gave up 4 bases, with 17 bases separating them. The CDR3 length is 16 residues. CDR3: CASSSRALAPYNEQFF. The CDR3 nucleotides read TGTGCCAGCAGTTCCCGAGCCCTAGCGCCTTACAATGAGCAGTTCTTC.

With respect to this clonotype: This may arise from a read error, as a much more abundant clone is one base away. The chain has TRBV27 and TRBJ1-5, with D possibly TRBD1 on 6 matching bases. In germline, CDR1 is MNHEY, CDR2 SMNVEV (reference sequence). This CDR3 contains 13 residues. CDR3 region: CTTGQFSNQPQHF. Here the CDR3 DNA reads TGTACCACTGGACAGTTTAGCAATCAGCCCCAGCATTTT.

There are a few counts of this clonotype. The V gene is TRBV5-1, the J gene TRBJ1-6; 7 bases align to TRBD1. Germline CDR1 SGHRS, CDR2 YFSETQ. Trimming at V came to 0 bases and at J to 7 bases, leaving 4 bases not matched to a gene. The CDR3 is 15 amino acids. For the CDR3, the DNA is TGCGCCAGCAGCTTGGAGGGGGCACCAAATTCACCCCTCCACTTT. This translates into CASSLEGAPNSPLHF.

This clonotype was seen a few times. The chain recombines TRBV29-1 with TRBJ1-2, with D perhaps matching TRBD1 (5 bases). CDR3 length: 11 residues. Germline V gene sequence: CDR1 SQVTM, CDR2 ANQGSEA. V was cut by 7 bases and J by 2 bases, with 8 bases left in between. CDR3 loop: CSAGGNYGYTF. The CDR3 DNA sequence: TGCAGCGCGGGGGGAAACTATGGCTACACCTTC.

Sample share makes this clonotype medium-sized. The genes are TRBV28 and TRBJ2-7; 10 bases align to TRBD1. This CDR3 is 14 amino acids long. V lost 3 bases to trimming and J lost 5 bases; unmatched junction nucleotides: 4. Germline V gives CDR1 MDHEN, CDR2 SYDVKM. CDR3 DNA sequence: TGTGCCAGCAGTTTTTTTGGACAGGGGGACGAGCAGTACTTC. Its protein product is CASSFFGQGDEQYF.

At least ten counts were recorded for this clonotype. The chain joins TRBV11-2 to TRBJ2-5; 7 nucleotides line up with TRBD1. After removal of 2 bases from V and 1 base from J, the junction contained 19 bases not matched to a gene. This CDR3 is 20 amino acids long. Germline CDR1 is SGHAT and CDR2 is FQNNGV. The CDR3 nucleotides are TGTGCCAGCAGCTTAATCCCACCCATACAGGGGCGCACCTTCCAAGAGACCCAGTACTTC. It codes for CASSLIPPIQGRTFQETQYF.

To note about this clonotype: Possible read error: a much larger clone is one base away. The genes are TRBV6-5 and TRBJ2-1, with 9 positions matching TRBD2. Germline V lookup: CDR1 MNHEY, CDR2 SVGAGI. The trim removed 2 bases at V and 4 bases at J, leaving 9 bases unmatched. The CDR3 contains 17 residues. CDR3 amino acids: CASSYLTATSGYNEQFF. For the CDR3, the DNA is TGTGCCAGCAGTTACCTCACGGCGACTAGCGGTTACAATGAGCAGTTCTTC.

This clonotype was counted many times. DNA for the CDR3: TGCAGCGTATTGGGATCTGGCGGGAGGTCGGGCGAGCAGTACTTC. The encoded protein is CSVLGSGGRSGEQYF. This chain uses TRBV29-1 with TRBJ2-7; TRBD2 matches at 8 bases. Looked up from germline, CDR1 is SQVTM and CDR2 is ANQGSEA. This CDR3 has 15 amino acids. Trimming cost V 6 bases and J 6 bases; bases outside gene matches: 16.

This clonotype showed up just a few times. The CDR3 DNA follows: TGCAGTGGGCGGGGGCCAGGGGCGTCCAACGAGCAGTACTTC. This sequence encodes CSGRGPGASNEQYF. This rearrangement joins TRBV20-1 to TRBJ2-7; D is possibly TRBD2 (7 bases). V shed 7 bases and J shed 5 bases, with 21 bases lying between them. Germline CDR1 reads DFQATT; CDR2 reads SNEGSKA (reference sequence). The CDR3 consists of 14 residues.

The sample holds many counts of this clonotype. The chain is built from TRBV4-3 and TRBJ1-3; possible D gene TRBD1, 5 bases. The germline gives CDR1 LGHNA, CDR2 YSLEER. This CDR3 has 15 residues. V gave up 5 bases and J gave up 0 bases, with 11 bases separating them. DNA of the CDR3: TGCGCCAGCAGCGCCGGGACTGGCTCTGGAAACACCATATATTTT. This sequence encodes CASSAGTGSGNTIYF.

This clonotype was counted a few times. Written as DNA, the CDR3 is TGTGCCAGCAGCTTAGAGGGAAGCATAGCCAAAAACATTCAGTACTTC. This gives the protein CASSLEGSIAKNIQYF. The chain links TRBV7-8 to TRBJ2-4; D not certain. CDR3 length: 16 amino acids. Deletions cut 1 base from V and 0 bases from J, with 10 bases between. Germline CDR1 SGHVS, CDR2 FQNEAQ.

This clonotype was seen at least ten times. This rearrangement joins TRBV4-1 to TRBJ2-3, with no clear D. V was pared by 1 base and J by 4 bases, with 12 bases between. The CDR3 has 15 amino acids. Per the germline V gene, CDR1 is MGHRA and CDR2 is YSYEKL. CDR3 sequence reads: CASSQVRNRADTQYF. The CDR3 DNA is TGCGCCAGCAGCCAAGTTAGGAATCGGGCAGATACGCAGTATTTT.

There are many counts of this clonotype. The chain has TRBV28 and TRBJ2-7; possibly TRBD1 for D (5 bases). The CDR3 consists of 17 residues. Trimming left V 5 bases short and J 3 bases short, with 23 bases between. Germline V gene lookup returns CDR1 MDHEN and CDR2 SYDVKM. As DNA, the CDR3 is TGTGCCAGCAGTGGGGTTATCCCTACCAGGGAAAACTACGAGCAGTACTTC. Amino acid sequence: CASSGVIPTRENYEQYF. The full variable domain, rest sourced from reference TRBV28 and TRBJ2-7, is DVKVTQSSRYLVKRTGEKVFLECVQDMDHENMFWYRQDPGLGLRLIYFSYDVKMKEKGDIPEGYSVSREKKERFSLILESASTNQTSMYLCASSGVIPTRENYEQYFGPGTRLTVT.

The rearrangement uses TRBV11-2 and TRBJ2-5; the D is unclear. Germline values: CDR1 SGHAT, CDR2 FQNNGV. The CDR3 contains 15 residues. Trimming cost V 5 bases and J 0 bases, with 13 bases left between them. The CDR3, as DNA: TGTGCCAGCAGCGGCCACGGGCGGTACCAAGAGACCCAGTACTTC. Residues: CASSGHGRYQETQYF.

This clonotype was observed many times. This chain joins TRBV27 and TRBJ1-2; D not certain. Germline values: CDR1 MNHEY, CDR2 SMNVEV (reference sequence). This CDR3 contains 15 residues. Between the trimmed V and J ends, which lost 0 bases and 5 bases, there was a span of 13 bases. CDR3 coding DNA: TGTGCCAGCAGTTTATCAAGAACCTTCTGGTATGGCTACACCTTC. This translates into CASSLSRTFWYGYTF.

In this sample, this clonotype turned up a few times. The chain recombines TRBV23-1 with TRBJ1-1; D not certain. TRBV23-1 is recorded as an ORF, its role being uncertain. With 6 bases removed from V and 8 bases from J, the gap between germline ends came to 22 bases. The length of the CDR3 is 15 residues. The CDR3 bases are TGCGCCAGCAGCCCGGCAAGACACCGTCGGGTGGAAGCTTTCTTT. Translation: CASSPARHRRVEAFF.

This clonotype was seen at least ten times. The gene calls are TRBV5-1 and TRBJ2-1; TRBD1 matches at 9 bases. The V segment lost 4 bases and the J segment 7 bases; nucleotides outside the gene matches: 9. Germline V lookup: CDR1 SGHRS, CDR2 YFSETQ. This CDR3 contains 15 residues. This chain's CDR3 is CASSPNRGRLNEQFF. The CDR3 DNA reads TGCGCCAGCAGCCCTAACAGGGGGCGGCTAAATGAGCAGTTCTTC. Looking up the rest from reference TRBV5-1 and TRBJ2-1 gives the full variable domain: KAGVTQTPRYLIKTRGQQVTLSCSPISGHRSVSWYQQTPGQGLQFLFEYFSETQRNKGNFPGRFSGRQFSNSRSEMNVSTLELGDSALYLCASSPNRGRLNEQFFGPGTRLTVL.

In this sample, this clonotype turned up many times. This chain links TRBV27 with TRBJ1-2; 7 nucleotides line up with TRBD1. CDR3 size: 12 residues. The germline CDR1 and CDR2 sequences are MNHEY and SMNVEV (reference sequence). J gave up 4 bases and V 7 bases, and 3 bases lay outside the gene matches. CDR3 in amino acids: CASKTGAYGYTF. The CDR3 region has the DNA TGTGCCAGCAAAACAGGGGCCTATGGCTACACCTTC.

This clonotype was recorded at least ten times. This chain connects TRBV12-3 or TRBV12-4 to TRBJ2-7, with 10 bases matching TRBD2. The junction had 6 bases not matched to a gene; V was cut back by 5 bases and J by 2 bases. The CDR3 extends over 15 amino acids. The CDR3 sequence: CASSTWTSGTYEQYF. CDR3 nucleotide sequence: TGTGCCAGCAGTACCTGGACTAGCGGTACCTACGAGCAGTACTTC.

Notes on this clonotype: A read error may explain this, as a much larger clone is one base away. The chain combines TRBV4-2 with TRBJ2-7; unclear D gene. The CDR3 covers 15 residues. V was trimmed by 0 bases and J by 4 bases, leaving 13 bases between them. Per the germline V gene, CDR1 is LGHNA and CDR2 is YNFKEQ. The CDR3 coding sequence is TGTGCCAGCAGCCAAGATCTGAGGCGGCGGTACGAGCAGTACTTC. Translation: CASSQDLRRRYEQYF.

This clonotype was picked up a small number of times. V is TRBV5-1 and J is TRBJ2-7; 7 bases align to TRBD1. The V segment lost 4 bases and the J segment 2 bases; nucleotides outside the gene matches: 9. The CDR3 consists of 15 residues. Germline loops: CDR1 SGHRS, CDR2 YFSETQ. CDR3 bases: TGCGCCAGCAGCATAGAACTGACAGGGCCCTACGAGCAGTACTTC. Its translation is CASSIELTGPYEQYF.

This clonotype was picked up many times. This chain links TRBV29-1 with TRBJ2-7, with D possibly being TRBD1 (5 bases). This CDR3 comprises 13 residues. Trimming took 6 bases from V and 3 from J, leaving 15 bases between them. Germline lookup yields CDR1 SQVTM and CDR2 ANQGSEA. CDR3 sequence (DNA): TGCAGCGTAATTTCGACAGAGAACTACGAGCAGTACTTC. Protein product: CSVISTENYEQYF.

The rearrangement uses TRBV7-2 and TRBJ2-7; perhaps TRBD2 as D (7 bases). The V end lost 5 bases, the J end lost 4 bases, and 18 bases lay between the germline ends. The germline CDR1 and CDR2 sequences are SGHTA and FQGNSA. The CDR3 has 15 amino acids. The DNA for the CDR3 is TGTGCCAGCAGCCCGGGGGGCGGGAGATGGTACGAGCAGTACTTC. Its translation: CASSPGGGRWYEQYF.

This clonotype was observed at least ten times. The chain couples TRBV7-2 to TRBJ2-7; D perhaps matches TRBD1 (5 bases). The CDR3 covers 14 residues. V was cut by 2 bases and J by 7 bases, with 15 bases left in between. Germline loops: CDR1 SGHTA, CDR2 FQGNSA. CDR3 sequence reads: CASSLSHRYTEQYF. CDR3 DNA: TGTGCCAGCAGCTTAAGTCACAGGTACACGGAGCAGTACTTC.